Each of the 2 T cell receptor beta chains below was sequenced from the same sample in a study of beta chain features in type 1 diabetes. Study observations and caveats: Moderate yet significant TCRB CDR3 shortening was seen in Type 1 diabetes patients in all four CD4+ subsets.

Expressed TCRB transcripts got sequenced, as all isolated RNA was reverse transcribed. Profiled with immunoSEQ multiplex PCR; TCRdb holds only in-frame clones, not every one. In the table there are more than 100,000 clones, 25% to 35% of which are singletons. Their antigen targets remain unknown. The sequencing sample was made of central memory CD4+ T cells from blood. The source is a woman aged 18-29 years with type 1 diabetes.

This clone was detected ten times or more. CDR3 nucleotides: TGCAGCGTTGATCTTTCTGGACAGGGGAATGAGCAGTTCTTC. Its protein product is CSVDLSGQGNEQFF. The chain couples TRBV29-1 to TRBJ2-1; 9 nucleotides align to TRBD1. The V segment lost 3 bases and the J segment 7 bases; nucleotides outside the gene matches: 7. The CDR3 length is 14 residues. Germline V gene sequence: CDR1 SQVTM, CDR2 ANQGSEA.

J is TRBJ2-3 and V is TRBV5-5; 10 bases fit TRBD1. The CDR3 contains 16 residues. Germline-derived CDR1 and CDR2 are SGHKS and YYEKEE (reference sequence). V was pared by 3 bases and J by 2 bases, with 6 bases of the junction left unmatched. CDR3 amino acids: CASSSGTGENTDTQYF. Here the CDR3 DNA reads TGTGCCAGCAGCTCGGGGACAGGGGAAAACACAGATACGCAGTATTTT.